This T cell receptor beta chain was obtained from a study of cytomegalovirus exposure and HLA in healthy donors. Across the whole study: The early release's HLA-typed donors yielded about 85 million unique TCRs. Around 77% of approximately 400 genotyped donors fell in the Caucasian-associated ancestry cluster.

General study results and limits: An observed cluster of highly shared sequence variants was recorded as a likely sequencing artifact.

In the PCR, 60 Vbeta and 13 Jbeta primers were used. Here immunoSEQ multiplex PCR was the method, and the copy in TCRdb shows in-frame clones only, minus some. This table holds around 120,000 clones, about 73% found once. On this clone: The antigen is not known.

The CDR3 contains 14 residues. Trimming cost V 8 bases and J 1 base, with 15 bases left between them. CDR1 and CDR2 (germline): MDHEN, SYDVKM. This chain connects TRBV28 to TRBJ2-7, with D hard to call. The clonotype originates from a woman between 35 and 50 years old in good health and CMV-seronegative. Sequenced: PBMCs. CDR3 nucleotide sequence: TGTGCCAGCTCCCTCCCTGGCACATCCTACGAGCAGTACTTC. Translating it yields CASSLPGTSYEQYF.